A single sample is the source of the 15 T cell receptor beta chains below, sequenced in a study of human T cells and chemical hapten exposure. Time point in this sample: healthy volunteer bleed at 2 weeks. Unseparated into fractions, whole blood served as the source from which total RNA was extracted. Using its own MiXCR run on the RACE reads, TCRdb lists one record per CDR3 protein. The sample holds 50,000 or so distinct CDR3 sequences, about 4.8% seen once. Input material: whole blood. These receptors originate from a human donor in good health. Some clones in this sample may be carry-over from other donors' samples.

This clonotype was counted many times. V is TRBV29-1 and J is TRBJ1-2, with D possibly TRBD1 on 5 matching bases. The germline V gene encodes CDR1 SQVTM and CDR2 ANQGSEA. The CDR3 spans 14 residues. The ends were cut back, 0 bases at V and 7 bases at J, with 15 bases in the middle. CDR3 coding DNA: TGCAGCGTTGAAGATCCCCCAGGGACGGGTGGCTACACCTTC. Amino acids: CSVEDPPGTGGYTF.

This clonotype appeared a few times. Here the CDR3 DNA reads TGCAGCGTTGCTGGCGGGGATGAGCAGTTCTTC. Translated: CSVAGGDEQFF. The chain joins TRBV29-1 to TRBJ2-1; TRBD2 is a possible D gene (6 bases). Germline V gives CDR1 SQVTM, CDR2 ANQGSEA. Deletions cut 4 bases from V and 8 bases from J, with 9 bases between. The CDR3 is 11 amino acids.

In this sample, this clonotype turned up many times. V usage is TRBV19 and J usage is TRBJ1-1; a possible D gene is TRBD1 (5 bases). The CDR3 length is 14 residues. V lost 4 bases and J lost 1, with 10 bases in between. From germline, CDR1 is LNHDA and CDR2 SQIVND (reference sequence). CDR3 in amino acids: CASSRGTRNTEAFF. CDR3 in DNA: TGTGCCAGTAGTAGGGGGACGAGGAACACTGAAGCTTTCTTT.

This chain links TRBV4-1 with TRBJ2-7; TRBD2 is a possible D gene (5 bases). The germline V gene encodes CDR1 MGHRA and CDR2 YSYEKL. V lost 3 bases and J lost 2, with 14 bases in between. The CDR3 spans 15 residues. In nucleotides, the CDR3 is TGCGCCAGCAGCCAGCCCCGAGACGGGACCTACGAGCAGTACTTC. Encoded protein: CASSQPRDGTYEQYF.

The rearrangement links TRBV6-5 to TRBJ2-5, with 8 bases lining up with TRBD2. The CDR3 totals 15 residues. Germline-derived CDR1 and CDR2 are MNHEY and SVGAGI. J was trimmed by 2 bases and V by 6 bases; bases with no gene match: 8. The CDR3 reads CASSPRGGIQETQYF. The CDR3 nucleotides are TGTGCCAGCAGCCCACGGGGGGGGATTCAAGAGACCCAGTACTTC.

The chain links TRBV12-3 or TRBV12-4 to TRBJ1-1, with TRBD1 identical over 8 bases. The V gene end was trimmed by 3 bases and the J gene end by 5 bases; junction bases not matched to a gene: 5. This CDR3 has 14 amino acids. This CDR3 reads CASSFQQGVTEAFF. The CDR3 DNA follows: TGTGCCAGCAGTTTCCAACAGGGGGTTACTGAAGCTTTCTTT.

The table lists this clonotype with many counts. The chain has TRBV6-6 and TRBJ2-3; 10 bases match TRBD1. V gave up 6 bases and J gave up 6 bases; unmatched junction bases: 9. CDR3 length: 15 residues. In germline, CDR1 is MNHNY, CDR2 SVGAGI (reference sequence). Here the CDR3 reads CASSLGQGVGDTQYF. The CDR3 DNA reads TGTGCCAGCAGCCTAGGACAGGGGGTCGGTGATACGCAGTATTTT.

This clonotype was seen ten or more times. The chain combines TRBV4-1 with TRBJ2-3; 9 nucleotides agree with TRBD2. V shed 3 bases, J shed 0 bases, and the junction held 4 bases outside the gene matches. Germline V gene data show CDR1 as MGHRA and CDR2 as YSYEKL. The CDR3 is 16 amino acids. The CDR3 protein is CASSHGGRGSTDTQYF. For the CDR3, the DNA is TGCGCCAGCAGCCATGGCGGGAGGGGGAGCACAGATACGCAGTATTTT.

This clonotype was counted many times. This chain connects TRBV11-1 to TRBJ1-2; D uncertain. Germline lookup yields CDR1 SGHAT and CDR2 FQDESV (reference sequence). The CDR3 sequence is 15 residues long. Trimming pared 0 bases from V and 4 bases from J, leaving 12 bases between. The CDR3 loop reads CASSLASGRSYGYTF. CDR3 in DNA: TGTGCCAGCAGCTTAGCGAGTGGACGGAGCTATGGCTACACCTTC.

The gene calls are TRBV3-1 and TRBJ2-2; 12 bases match TRBD2. Looked up from germline, CDR1 is LGHDT and CDR2 is YNNKEL (reference sequence). The CDR3 has 15 residues. The trim removed 6 bases at V and 6 bases at J, leaving 5 bases unmatched. The CDR3 DNA follows: TGTGCCAGCAGTGCTCTAGCGGGAGGGGCCGGGGAGCTGTTTTTT. Translating it yields CASSALAGGAGELFF.

The chain recombines TRBV28 with TRBJ2-7, with a weak D call TRBD2 (5 bases). CDR3 length: 12 residues. V dropped 5 bases and J dropped 3 bases, with 8 bases sitting between them. CDR1 and CDR2 from the germline V gene are MDHEN and SYDVKM. CDR3 nucleotide sequence: TGTGCCAGCAGTGAGGGTGGCTACGAGCAGTACTTC. It specifies CASSEGGYEQYF.

Worth noting for this clonotype: A much larger clone differs by one base, so this may be a read error. The chain is built from TRBV3-1 and TRBJ1-1; 8 bases match TRBD1. The CDR3 covers 14 residues. Per the germline V gene, CDR1 is LGHDT and CDR2 is YNNKEL (reference sequence). In DNA, the CDR3 is TGTGCCAGCAGCCAGGACTCAGGGGGCACTGGAGCTTTCTTT. It translates to CASSQDSGGTGAFF.

This chain links TRBV12-3 or TRBV12-4 with TRBJ1-5; TRBD1 is a possible D gene (5 bases). Trimming cost V 3 bases and J 0 bases, with 9 bases left between them. The CDR3 runs 15 residues. CDR3 sequence reads: CASSLVTVSNQPQHF. The CDR3 DNA reads TGTGCCAGCAGTTTGGTGACAGTTAGCAATCAGCCCCAGCATTTT.

This clonotype was detected many times. The chain recombines TRBV7-8 with TRBJ1-1; tentative D call: TRBD1 (6 bases). V was cut by 2 bases and J by 1 base, with 8 bases left in between. The CDR3 totals 14 residues. Germline assignment: CDR1 SGHVS and CDR2 FQNEAQ. The CDR3: CASSLQQGNTEAFF. In nucleotides, the CDR3 is TGTGCCAGCAGCTTACAACAGGGGAACACTGAAGCTTTCTTT.

At least ten counts were recorded for this clonotype. The gene calls are TRBV4-2 and TRBJ1-1; TRBD1 agrees at 10 bases. Trimming took 4 bases from V and 4 from J; bases not matched to a gene: 6. The CDR3 totals 15 residues. CDR1 and CDR2 from the germline V gene are LGHNA and YNFKEQ. The CDR3 DNA follows: TGTGCCAGCAGCCTTAGGACAGGGGGAGGCACTGAAGCTTTCTTT. Its protein is CASSLRTGGGTEAFF.